What follows describes a single T cell receptor (beta chain). The antigen remains unidentified. The data derive from a study of human CD8 memory T cell subsets. Healthy donor buffy coats were the source of the PBMC. Germline CDR1 MNHEY, CDR2 SMNVEV (reference sequence). The CDR3 runs 13 residues. Sequencing libraries of TCR beta were made by UMI-labeled 5' RACE. From the 5' RACE reads, TCRdb lists one entry per CDR3 protein and no DNA. The sample spans 12,000 or so distinct CDR3 sequences; the ten largest clones claim 12% to 15%. Broader study findings: There were indications from Chao1 estimates that stem-like memory T cells were more diverse than precursor exhausted T cells.

The chain recombines TRBV27 with TRBJ2-7; TCRdb's assignment of TRBD2 cannot be checked, as there is no DNA. The sequenced sample consisted of CD8+ T cells from PBMCs. The TCR was taken from a human donor in good health. CDR3 residues: CASSLGLSYEQYF.